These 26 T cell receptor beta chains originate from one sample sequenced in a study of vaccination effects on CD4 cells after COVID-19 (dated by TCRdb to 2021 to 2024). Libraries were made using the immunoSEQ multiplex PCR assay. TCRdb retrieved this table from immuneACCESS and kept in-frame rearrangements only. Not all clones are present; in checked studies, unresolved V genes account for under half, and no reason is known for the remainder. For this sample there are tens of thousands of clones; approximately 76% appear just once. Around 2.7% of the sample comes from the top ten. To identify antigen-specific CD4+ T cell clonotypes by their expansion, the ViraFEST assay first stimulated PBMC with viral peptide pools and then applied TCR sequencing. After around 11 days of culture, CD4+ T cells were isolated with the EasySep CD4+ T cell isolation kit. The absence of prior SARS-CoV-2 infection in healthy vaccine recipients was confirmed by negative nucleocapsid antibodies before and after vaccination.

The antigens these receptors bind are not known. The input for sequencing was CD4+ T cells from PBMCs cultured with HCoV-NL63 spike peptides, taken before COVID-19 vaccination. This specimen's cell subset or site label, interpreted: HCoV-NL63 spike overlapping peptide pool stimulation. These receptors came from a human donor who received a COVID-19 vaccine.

The CDR3 nucleotides read TGTGCCAGCAGCCCCCCGGGACTAGCGGGGGGCATAGGAACGCAGTATTTT. Translated: CASSPPGLAGGIGTQYF. The V call is TRBV5-4, the J call TRBJ2-3, with 15 bases aligning to TRBD2. This CDR3 contains 17 residues. Germline V gives CDR1 SGHNT, CDR2 YYREEE (reference sequence). The ends lost 4 bases at V and 9 bases at J; junction bases unmatched: 12.

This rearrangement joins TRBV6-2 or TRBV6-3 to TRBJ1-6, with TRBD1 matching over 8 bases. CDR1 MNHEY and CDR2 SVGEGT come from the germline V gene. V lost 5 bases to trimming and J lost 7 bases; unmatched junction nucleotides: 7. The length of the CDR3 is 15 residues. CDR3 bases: TGTGCCAGCAGTAAGGCGGACAGGGCAAATTCACCCCTCCACTTT. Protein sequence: CASSKADRANSPLHF.

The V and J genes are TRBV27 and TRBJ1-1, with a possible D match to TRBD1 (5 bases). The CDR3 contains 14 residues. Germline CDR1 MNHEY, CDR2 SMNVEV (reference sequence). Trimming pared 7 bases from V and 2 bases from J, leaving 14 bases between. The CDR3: CASTAGYPNTEAFF. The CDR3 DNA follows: TGTGCCAGCACGGCAGGGTATCCCAACACTGAAGCTTTCTTT.

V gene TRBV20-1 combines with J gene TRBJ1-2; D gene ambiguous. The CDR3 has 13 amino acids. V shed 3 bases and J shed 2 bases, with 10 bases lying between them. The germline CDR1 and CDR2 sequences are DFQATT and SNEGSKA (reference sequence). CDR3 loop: CSASPTPNYGYTF. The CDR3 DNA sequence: TGCAGTGCTAGTCCAACCCCGAACTATGGCTACACCTTC.

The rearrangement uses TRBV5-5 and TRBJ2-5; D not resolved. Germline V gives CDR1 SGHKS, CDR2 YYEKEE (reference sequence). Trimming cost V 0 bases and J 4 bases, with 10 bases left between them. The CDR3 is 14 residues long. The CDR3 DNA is TGTGCCAGCAGCTTGGTAACCCTGGGAGAGACCCAGTACTTC. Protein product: CASSLVTLGETQYF.

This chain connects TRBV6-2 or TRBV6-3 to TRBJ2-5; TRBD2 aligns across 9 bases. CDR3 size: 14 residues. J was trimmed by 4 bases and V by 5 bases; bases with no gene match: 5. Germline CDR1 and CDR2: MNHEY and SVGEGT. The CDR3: CASSPRSGGETQYF. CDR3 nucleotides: TGTGCCAGCAGTCCCCGTAGCGGGGGAGAGACCCAGTACTTC.

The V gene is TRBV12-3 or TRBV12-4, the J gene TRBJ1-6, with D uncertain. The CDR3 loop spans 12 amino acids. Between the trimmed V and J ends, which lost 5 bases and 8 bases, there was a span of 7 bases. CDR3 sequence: CASSDAYSPLHF. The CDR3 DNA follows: TGTGCCAGCAGTGACGCTTATTCACCCCTCCACTTT.

The CDR3 DNA reads as TGTGCCAGCAGTCCAAGCGACCAACCCGGTGACGAAAACATTCAGTACTTC. It translates to CASSPSDQPGDENIQYF. The chain joins TRBV7-9 to TRBJ2-4; no clear D. The germline CDR1 and CDR2 sequences are SEHNR and FQNEAQ (reference sequence). This CDR3 has 17 amino acids. The germline V and J ends were trimmed by 6 bases and 5 bases, with 23 bases remaining between them.

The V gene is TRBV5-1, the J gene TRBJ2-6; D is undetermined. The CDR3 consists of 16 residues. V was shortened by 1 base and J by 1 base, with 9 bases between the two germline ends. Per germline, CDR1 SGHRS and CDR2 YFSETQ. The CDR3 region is CASSLIVASGANVLTF. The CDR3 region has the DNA TGCGCCAGCAGCTTGATCGTTGCGTCTGGGGCCAACGTCCTGACTTTC. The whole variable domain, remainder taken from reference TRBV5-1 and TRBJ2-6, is KAGVTQTPRYLIKTRGQQVTLSCSPISGHRSVSWYQQTPGQGLQFLFEYFSETQRNKGNFPGRFSGRQFSNSRSEMNVSTLELGDSALYLCASSLIVASGANVLTFGAGSRLTVL.

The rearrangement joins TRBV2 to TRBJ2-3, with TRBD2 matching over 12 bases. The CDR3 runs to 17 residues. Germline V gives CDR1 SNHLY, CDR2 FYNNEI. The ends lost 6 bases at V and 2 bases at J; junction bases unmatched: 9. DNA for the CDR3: TGTGCCAGCAGCCTTACCCGGACTAGCGGGATCACAGATACGCAGTATTTT. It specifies CASSLTRTSGITDTQYF.

The CDR3 protein is CASSIREVGNTEAFF. CDR3 nucleotides: TGTGCCAGTAGTATCCGGGAAGTGGGAAACACTGAAGCTTTCTTT. The V call is TRBV19, the J call TRBJ1-1; D unclear. This CDR3 comprises 15 residues. V lost 3 bases and J lost 2, with 13 bases in between. Per the germline V gene, CDR1 is LNHDA and CDR2 is SQIVND (reference sequence).

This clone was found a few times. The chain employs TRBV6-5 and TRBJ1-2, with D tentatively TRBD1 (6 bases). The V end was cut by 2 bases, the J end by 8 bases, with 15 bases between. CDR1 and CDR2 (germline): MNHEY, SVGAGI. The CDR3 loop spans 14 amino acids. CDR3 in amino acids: CASSYGGTSGGYTF. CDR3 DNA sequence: TGTGCCAGCAGTTACGGCGGGACATCTGGCGGCTACACCTTC.

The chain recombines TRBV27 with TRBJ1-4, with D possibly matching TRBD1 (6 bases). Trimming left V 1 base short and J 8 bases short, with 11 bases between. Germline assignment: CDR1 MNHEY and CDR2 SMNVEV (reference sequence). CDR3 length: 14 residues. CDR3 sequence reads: CASSLYRDGEKLFF. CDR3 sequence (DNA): TGTGCCAGCAGTTTATACAGGGATGGCGAAAAACTGTTTTTT.

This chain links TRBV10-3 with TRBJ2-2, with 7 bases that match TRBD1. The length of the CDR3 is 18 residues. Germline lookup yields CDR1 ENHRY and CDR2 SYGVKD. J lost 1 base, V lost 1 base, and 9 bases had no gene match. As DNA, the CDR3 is TGTGCCATCAGTGAGTTGTTGTCAGGGGGAGAGAACACCGGGGAGCTGTTTTTT. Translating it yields CAISELLSGGENTGELFF.

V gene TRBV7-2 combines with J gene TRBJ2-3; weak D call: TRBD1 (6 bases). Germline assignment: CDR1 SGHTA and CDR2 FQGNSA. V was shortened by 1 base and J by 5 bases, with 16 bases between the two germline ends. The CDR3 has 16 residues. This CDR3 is CASSLGWGLAKDTQYF. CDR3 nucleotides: TGTGCCAGCAGCTTAGGATGGGGGCTGGCTAAAGATACGCAGTATTTT.

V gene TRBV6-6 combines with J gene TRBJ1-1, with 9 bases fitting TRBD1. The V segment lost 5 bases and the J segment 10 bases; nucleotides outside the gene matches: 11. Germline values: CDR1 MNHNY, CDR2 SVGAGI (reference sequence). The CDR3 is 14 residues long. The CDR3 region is CASSNPDRGAAAFF. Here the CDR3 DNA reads TGTGCCAGCAGTAACCCGGACAGGGGTGCGGCAGCTTTCTTT.

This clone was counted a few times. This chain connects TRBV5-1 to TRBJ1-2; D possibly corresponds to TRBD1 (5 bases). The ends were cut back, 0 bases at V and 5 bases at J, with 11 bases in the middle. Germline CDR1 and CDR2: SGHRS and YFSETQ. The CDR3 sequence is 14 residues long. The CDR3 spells CASSLEAGLYGYTF. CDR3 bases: TGCGCCAGCAGCTTGGAAGCAGGGTTATATGGCTACACCTTC.

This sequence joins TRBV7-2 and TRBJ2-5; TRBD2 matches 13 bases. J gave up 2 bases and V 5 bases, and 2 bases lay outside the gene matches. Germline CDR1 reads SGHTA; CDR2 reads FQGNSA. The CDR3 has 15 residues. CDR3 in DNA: TGTGCCAGCAGCCAGGGACTAGCGGGGCAAGAGACCCAGTACTTC. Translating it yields CASSQGLAGQETQYF.

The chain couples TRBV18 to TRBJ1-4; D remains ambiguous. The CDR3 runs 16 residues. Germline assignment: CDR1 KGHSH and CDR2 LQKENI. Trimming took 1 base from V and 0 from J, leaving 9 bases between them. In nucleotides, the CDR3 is TGTGCCAGCTCACCACTGGGGTCTGCAACTAATGAAAAACTGTTTTTT. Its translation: CASSPLGSATNEKLFF.

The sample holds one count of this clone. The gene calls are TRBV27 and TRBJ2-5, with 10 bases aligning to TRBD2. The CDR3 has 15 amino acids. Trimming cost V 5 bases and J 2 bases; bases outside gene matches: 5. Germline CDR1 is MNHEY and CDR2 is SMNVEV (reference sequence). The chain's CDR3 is CASSQGLAWQETQYF. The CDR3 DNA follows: TGTGCCAGCAGTCAGGGACTAGCGTGGCAAGAGACCCAGTACTTC.

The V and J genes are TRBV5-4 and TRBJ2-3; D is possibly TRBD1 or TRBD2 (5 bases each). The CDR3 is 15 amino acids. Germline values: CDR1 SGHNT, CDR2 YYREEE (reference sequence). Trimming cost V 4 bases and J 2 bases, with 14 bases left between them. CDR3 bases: TGTGCCAGCAGCCTCGCAGGGACCCTCACAGATACGCAGTATTTT. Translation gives CASSLAGTLTDTQYF.

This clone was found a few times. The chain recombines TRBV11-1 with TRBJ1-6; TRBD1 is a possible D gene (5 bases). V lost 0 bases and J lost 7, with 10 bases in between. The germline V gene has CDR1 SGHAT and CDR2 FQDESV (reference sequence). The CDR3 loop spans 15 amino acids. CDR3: CASSLAGGGNSPLHF. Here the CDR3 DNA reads TGTGCCAGCAGCTTAGCGGGGGGAGGCAATTCACCCCTCCACTTT. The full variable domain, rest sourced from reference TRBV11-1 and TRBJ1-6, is EAEVAQSPRYKITEKSQAVAFWCDPISGHATLYWYRQILGQGPELLVQFQDESVVDDSQLPKDRFSAERLKGVDSTLKIQPAELGDSAMYLCASSLAGGGNSPLHFGNGTRLTVT.

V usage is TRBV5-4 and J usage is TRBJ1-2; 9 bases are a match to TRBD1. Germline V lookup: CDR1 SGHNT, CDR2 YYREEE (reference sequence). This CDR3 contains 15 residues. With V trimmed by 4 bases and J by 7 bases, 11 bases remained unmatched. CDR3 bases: TGTGCCAGCAGCCTAAGGGACAGGGACTACTTTGGCTACACCTTC. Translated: CASSLRDRDYFGYTF.

The CDR3 sequence: CASSFRGGGNQPQHF. CDR3 coding DNA: TGTGCCAGCAGCTTCAGGGGTGGGGGCAATCAGCCCCAGCATTTT. This chain links TRBV7-2 with TRBJ1-5; D perhaps matches TRBD1 (6 bases). Trimming left V 3 bases short and J 2 bases short, with 11 bases between. The germline gives CDR1 SGHTA, CDR2 FQGNSA. This CDR3 spans 15 amino acids. Full variable domain (missing parts from reference TRBV7-2 and TRBJ1-5): GAGVSQSPSNKVTEKGKDVELRCDPISGHTALYWYRQSLGQGLEFLIYFQGNSAPDKSGLPSDRFSAERTGGSVSTLTIQRTQQEDSAVYLCASSFRGGGNQPQHFGDGTRLSIL.

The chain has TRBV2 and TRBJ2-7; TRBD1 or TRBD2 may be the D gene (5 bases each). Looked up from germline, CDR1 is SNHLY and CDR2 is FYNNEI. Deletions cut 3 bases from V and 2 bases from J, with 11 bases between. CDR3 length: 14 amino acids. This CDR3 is CASSERTLAYEQYV. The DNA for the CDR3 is TGTGCCAGCAGTGAGAGGACACTAGCCTACGAGCAGTACGTC.

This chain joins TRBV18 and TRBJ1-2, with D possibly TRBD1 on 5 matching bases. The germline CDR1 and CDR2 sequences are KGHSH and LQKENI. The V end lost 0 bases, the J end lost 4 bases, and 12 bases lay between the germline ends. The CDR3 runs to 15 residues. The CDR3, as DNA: TGTGCCAGCTCACCACCGATGAGACAGACCTATGGCTACACCTTC. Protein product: CASSPPMRQTYGYTF. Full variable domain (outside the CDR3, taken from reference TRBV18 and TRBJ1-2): NAGVMQNPRHLVRRRGQEARLRCSPMKGHSHVYWYRQLPEEGLKFMVYLQKENIIDESGMPKERFSAEFPKEGPSILRIQQVVRGDSAAYFCASSPPMRQTYGYTFGSGTRLTVV.